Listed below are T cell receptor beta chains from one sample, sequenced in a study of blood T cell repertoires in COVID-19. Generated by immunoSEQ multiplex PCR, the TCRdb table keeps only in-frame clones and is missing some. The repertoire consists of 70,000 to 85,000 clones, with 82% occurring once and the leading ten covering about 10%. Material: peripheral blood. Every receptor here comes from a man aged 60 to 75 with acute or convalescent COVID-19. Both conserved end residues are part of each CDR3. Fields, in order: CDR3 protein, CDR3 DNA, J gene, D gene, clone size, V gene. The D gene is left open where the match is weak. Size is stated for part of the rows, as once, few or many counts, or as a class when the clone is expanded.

cdr3_aa: CASSYSGGSENTIYF
cdr3_nt: TGTGCCAGCAGTTACTCAGGGGGTTCAGAAAACACCATATATTTT
j_call: TRBJ1-3
d_call: .
clone_size: once
v_call: TRBV6-5

cdr3_aa: CASRTGTAESNTEAFF
cdr3_nt: TGTGCCAGCAGAACCGGGACAGCAGAAAGCAACACTGAAGCTTTCTTT
j_call: TRBJ1-1
d_call: TRBD1
clone_size: .
v_call: TRBV28

cdr3_aa: CASSIQRTGGIYEQYF
cdr3_nt: TGTGCCAGTAGTATCCAACGGACAGGGGGTATTTACGAGCAGTACTTC
j_call: TRBJ2-7
d_call: TRBD1
clone_size: once
v_call: TRBV19

cdr3_aa: CASSLAGSGGYTF
cdr3_nt: TGCGCCAGCAGCTTGGCCGGTAGCGGTGGCTACACCTTC
j_call: TRBJ1-2
d_call: .
clone_size: .
v_call: TRBV5-1

cdr3_aa: CASSLASQRERNEQYF
cdr3_nt: TGTGCCAGCAGCTTAGCATCCCAGCGGGAGCGAAACGAGCAGTACTTC
j_call: TRBJ2-7
d_call: TRBD2
clone_size: .
v_call: TRBV7-2

cdr3_aa: CASSLKGGIAEAFF
cdr3_nt: TGTGCCAGCAGCTTGAAGGGAGGAATCGCTGAAGCTTTCTTT
j_call: TRBJ1-1
d_call: .
clone_size: .
v_call: TRBV7-9

cdr3_aa: CASSAPDRFTEAFF
cdr3_nt: TGTGCCAGCAGTGCCCCGGACAGGTTCACTGAAGCTTTCTTT
j_call: TRBJ1-1
d_call: TRBD1
clone_size: .
v_call: TRBV2

cdr3_aa: CASSFPTSGYANTGELFF
cdr3_nt: TGTGCCAGCAGTTTCCCGACTAGCGGATACGCGAACACCGGGGAGCTGTTTTTT
j_call: TRBJ2-2
d_call: TRBD2
clone_size: .
v_call: TRBV6-2/TRBV6-3

cdr3_aa: CASSPRTDINYGYTF
cdr3_nt: TGTGCCAGCAGTCCACGGACAGACATTAACTATGGCTACACCTTC
j_call: TRBJ1-2
d_call: .
clone_size: .
v_call: TRBV27

cdr3_aa: CASSQGVLGLEAFF
cdr3_nt: TGTGCCAGCAGCCAGGGGGTGCTAGGTCTTGAAGCTTTCTTT
j_call: TRBJ1-1
d_call: TRBD1
clone_size: .
v_call: TRBV7-2

cdr3_aa: CASSERQGYNSPLHF
cdr3_nt: TGTGCCAGCAGTGAAAGGCAGGGGTATAATTCACCCCTCCACTTT
j_call: TRBJ1-6
d_call: .
clone_size: .
v_call: TRBV2

cdr3_aa: CASSIQGAHYGYTF
cdr3_nt: TGTGCCAGTAGTATTCAGGGGGCGCATTATGGCTACACCTTC
j_call: TRBJ1-2
d_call: TRBD1
clone_size: .
v_call: TRBV19

cdr3_aa: CASSNQGVQDSPLHF
cdr3_nt: TGTGCCAGTAGTAATCAGGGGGTTCAGGATTCACCCCTCCACTTT
j_call: TRBJ1-6
d_call: TRBD1
clone_size: .
v_call: TRBV19

cdr3_aa: CASGPDREATEAFF
cdr3_nt: TGTGCTAGTGGCCCAGACCGGGAGGCCACTGAAGCTTTCTTT
j_call: TRBJ1-1
d_call: .
clone_size: medium-sized
v_call: TRBV12-5

cdr3_aa: CASSTGSQPQHF
cdr3_nt: TGTGCCAGCAGTACAGGGTCCCAGCCCCAGCATTTT
j_call: TRBJ1-5
d_call: .
clone_size: .
v_call: TRBV28

cdr3_aa: CASSSGFLITEAFF
cdr3_nt: TGTGCCAGCAGCTCCGGGTTCCTTATCACTGAAGCTTTCTTT
j_call: TRBJ1-1
d_call: .
clone_size: .
v_call: TRBV7-9

cdr3_aa: CATIYRGWQPQHF
cdr3_nt: TGTGCCACCATATACAGGGGTTGGCAGCCCCAGCATTTT
j_call: TRBJ1-5
d_call: TRBD1
clone_size: .
v_call: TRBV6-4

cdr3_aa: CASSYSARGQETQYF
cdr3_nt: TGTGCCAGCAGCTATTCTGCCAGGGGGCAAGAGACCCAGTACTTC
j_call: TRBJ2-5
d_call: TRBD1
clone_size: .
v_call: TRBV3-1/TRBV3-2

cdr3_aa: CAWNSDNSPLHF
cdr3_nt: TGTGCCTGGAACAGTGATAATTCACCCCTCCACTTT
j_call: TRBJ1-6
d_call: .
clone_size: .
v_call: TRBV30

cdr3_aa: CASSFQGTTNIQYF
cdr3_nt: TGTGCCAGCAGCTTCCAGGGGACTACGAACATTCAGTACTTC
j_call: TRBJ2-4
d_call: .
clone_size: .
v_call: TRBV7-9

cdr3_aa: CASSFQPTGSSYGYTF
cdr3_nt: TGTGCCAGCAGCTTCCAACCGACAGGGTCCAGCTATGGCTACACCTTC
j_call: TRBJ1-2
d_call: TRBD1
clone_size: once
v_call: TRBV11-2

cdr3_aa: CASSPGQGESYGYTF
cdr3_nt: TGTGCCAGCAGTCCCGGACAGGGCGAAAGCTATGGCTACACCTTC
j_call: TRBJ1-2
d_call: TRBD1
clone_size: .
v_call: TRBV7-6

cdr3_aa: CAISGTGSYYEQFF
cdr3_nt: TGTGCCATCAGTGGGACAGGAAGTTACTATGAGCAGTTCTTC
j_call: TRBJ2-1
d_call: TRBD1
clone_size: .
v_call: TRBV10-3

cdr3_aa: CASSPLPGGPKEQYF
cdr3_nt: TGTGCCAGCAGTCCTCTTCCGGGAGGGCCCAAAGAGCAGTACTTC
j_call: TRBJ2-7
d_call: TRBD2
clone_size: .
v_call: TRBV28

cdr3_aa: CASRLAGSYEQYF
cdr3_nt: TGTGCCAGCAGACTAGCGGGATCCTACGAGCAGTACTTC
j_call: TRBJ2-7
d_call: TRBD2
clone_size: .
v_call: TRBV7-2

cdr3_aa: CASSWSGTSAYEQYF
cdr3_nt: TGTGCCAGCAGCTGGTCCGGGACTAGCGCGTACGAGCAGTACTTC
j_call: TRBJ2-7
d_call: TRBD2
clone_size: .
v_call: TRBV5-4

cdr3_aa: CATENSLNTEAFF
cdr3_nt: TGTGCCACCGAGAACAGCCTGAACACTGAAGCTTTCTTT
j_call: TRBJ1-1
d_call: .
clone_size: .
v_call: TRBV19

cdr3_aa: CASGLVPPGLAFF
cdr3_nt: TGTGCTAGTGGTTTGGTACCCCCGGGTCTCGCTTTCTTT
j_call: TRBJ1-1
d_call: .
clone_size: .
v_call: TRBV12-5

cdr3_aa: CSASHSLRETQYF
cdr3_nt: TGCAGTGCTAGTCATTCCCTGAGAGAGACCCAGTACTTC
j_call: TRBJ2-5
d_call: .
clone_size: .
v_call: TRBV20-1

cdr3_aa: CASSLSRDMGETQYF
cdr3_nt: TGTGCCAGCAGCTTATCCAGGGACATGGGGGAGACCCAGTACTTC
j_call: TRBJ2-5
d_call: .
clone_size: .
v_call: TRBV7-2

cdr3_aa: CASSLEAGGYYEQYF
cdr3_nt: TGTGCCAGCAGCTTAGAGGCGGGGGGTTATTACGAGCAGTACTTC
j_call: TRBJ2-7
d_call: TRBD2
clone_size: once
v_call: TRBV7-2